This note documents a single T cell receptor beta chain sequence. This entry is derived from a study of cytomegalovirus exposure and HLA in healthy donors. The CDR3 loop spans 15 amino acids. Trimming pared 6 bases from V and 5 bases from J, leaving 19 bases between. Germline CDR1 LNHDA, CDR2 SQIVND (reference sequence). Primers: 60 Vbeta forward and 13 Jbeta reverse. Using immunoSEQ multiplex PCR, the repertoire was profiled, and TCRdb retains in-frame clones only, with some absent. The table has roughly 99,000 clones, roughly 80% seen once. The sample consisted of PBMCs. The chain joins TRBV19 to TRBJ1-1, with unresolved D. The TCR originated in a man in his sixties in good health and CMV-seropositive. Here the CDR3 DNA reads TGTGCCAGTAGGTTGGGAGCCGGCCTTGGGACTGAAGCTTTCTTT. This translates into CASRLGAGLGTEAFF.